These T cell receptor beta chains were read from a single sample in a study of OX40 agonist ivuxolimab in advanced cancers. Data came from immunoSEQ multiplex PCR; TCRdb stores just in-frame clones and leaves some out. The sample comprises about 52,000 clones, 94% of which are singletons, and about 12% rests with the top ten. Sequences were derived from CD4+ or CD8+ T cells sorted from blood, sampled in a trial of the OX40 agonist ivuxolimab. These receptors were taken from an adult with an advanced solid tumor such as melanoma, head and neck, liver or kidney cancer. The CDR3 runs from the conserved cysteine through the conserved F or W. The order of the fields is J gene, V gene, clone size, D gene, CDR3 length, CDR3 DNA, CDR3 protein. A D gene is named only where the DNA matches it firmly. Not all rows give a size; the values are once, few, many and, for expanded clones, a class.

j_call: TRBJ2-3
v_call: TRBV27
clone_size: NA
d_call: TRBD1
cdr3_length: 16
cdr3_nt: TGTGCCAGCAGTTTAAACGGGCAGGGGGCGACAGATACGCAGTATTTT
cdr3_aa: CASSLNGQGATDTQYF

j_call: TRBJ2-1
v_call: TRBV7-9
clone_size: NA
d_call: TRBD2
cdr3_length: 16
cdr3_nt: TGTGCCAGCAGCCCCTACAGCGGGGAGCGGAACAATGAGCAGTTCTTC
cdr3_aa: CASSPYSGERNNEQFF

j_call: TRBJ1-1
v_call: TRBV28
clone_size: NA
d_call: NA
cdr3_length: 14
cdr3_nt: TGTGCCAGCAGTTTAGAGACCTTGAACACTGAAGCTTTCTTT
cdr3_aa: CASSLETLNTEAFF

j_call: TRBJ2-5
v_call: TRBV7-2
clone_size: NA
d_call: TRBD2
cdr3_length: 16
cdr3_nt: TGTGCCAGCAGCTTAGCGCGCCTAGCGGGAGGAGAGACCCAGTACTTC
cdr3_aa: CASSLARLAGGETQYF

j_call: TRBJ2-5
v_call: TRBV5-8
clone_size: NA
d_call: TRBD1
cdr3_length: 14
cdr3_nt: TGTGCCAGCAGCTCCCCTGACAGGGCCGAGACCCAGTACTTC
cdr3_aa: CASSSPDRAETQYF

j_call: TRBJ2-3
v_call: TRBV9
clone_size: NA
d_call: TRBD1
cdr3_length: 15
cdr3_nt: TGTGCCAGCGGAGAGGGGCAGGGGGTCACAGATACGCAGTATTTT
cdr3_aa: CASGEGQGVTDTQYF

j_call: TRBJ2-7
v_call: TRBV13
clone_size: NA
d_call: NA
cdr3_length: 14
cdr3_nt: TGTGCCAGCAGCCCAAGACAGTCCTCCTACGAGCAGTACTTC
cdr3_aa: CASSPRQSSYEQYF

j_call: TRBJ1-2
v_call: TRBV18
clone_size: NA
d_call: NA
cdr3_length: 16
cdr3_nt: TGTGCCAGCTCACCACCGATCGGGTCTGCTAACTATGGCTACACCTTC
cdr3_aa: CASSPPIGSANYGYTF

j_call: TRBJ2-7
v_call: TRBV9
clone_size: NA
d_call: NA
cdr3_length: 14
cdr3_nt: TGTGCCAGCAGCGTAGGGACGGGAACCTACGAGCAGTACTTC
cdr3_aa: CASSVGTGTYEQYF

j_call: TRBJ2-5
v_call: TRBV5-5
clone_size: NA
d_call: NA
cdr3_length: 15
cdr3_nt: TGTGCCAGCAGTGATGGGGGAGCGTACCAAGAGACCCAGTACTTC
cdr3_aa: CASSDGGAYQETQYF

j_call: TRBJ2-1
v_call: TRBV4-1
clone_size: NA
d_call: NA
cdr3_length: 15
cdr3_nt: TGCGCCAGCAGCCGTGGGACAACCTCCTACAATGAGCAGTTCTTC
cdr3_aa: CASSRGTTSYNEQFF

j_call: TRBJ2-5
v_call: TRBV18
clone_size: NA
d_call: TRBD1
cdr3_length: 15
cdr3_nt: TGTGCCAGCTCACCACGGACAGGGCCGGCGGAGACCCAGTACTTC
cdr3_aa: CASSPRTGPAETQYF

j_call: TRBJ2-1
v_call: TRBV6-5
clone_size: NA
d_call: TRBD2
cdr3_length: 15
cdr3_nt: TGTGCCAGCAGCCCCGGGACTAGCGGATACAATGAGCAGTTCTTC
cdr3_aa: CASSPGTSGYNEQFF

j_call: TRBJ2-1
v_call: TRBV4-2
clone_size: NA
d_call: TRBD2
cdr3_length: 15
cdr3_nt: TGTGCCAGCAGCCCCGGACTAGCGGCCTCCACTGAGCAGTTCTTC
cdr3_aa: CASSPGLAASTEQFF

j_call: TRBJ2-7
v_call: TRBV9
clone_size: NA
d_call: TRBD1
cdr3_length: 15
cdr3_nt: TGTGCCAGCAGCGAGGGGACAGGTGAGGCCTACGAGCAGTACTTC
cdr3_aa: CASSEGTGEAYEQYF

j_call: TRBJ2-3
v_call: TRBV28
clone_size: once
d_call: TRBD2
cdr3_length: 16
cdr3_nt: TGTGCCAGCAATGCCCGACTAGCGGGAGTTGGGGATACGCAGTATTTT
cdr3_aa: CASNARLAGVGDTQYF

j_call: TRBJ2-5
v_call: TRBV11-2
clone_size: NA
d_call: TRBD1
cdr3_length: 14
cdr3_nt: TGTGCCAGCAGCCCCAGGGGGCCACGGAAGACCCAGTACTTC
cdr3_aa: CASSPRGPRKTQYF

j_call: TRBJ2-1
v_call: TRBV19
clone_size: once
d_call: TRBD1
cdr3_length: 16
cdr3_nt: TGTGCCAGTAGTATAATAGGGCAGGGGGTTTACAATGAGCAGTTCTTC
cdr3_aa: CASSIIGQGVYNEQFF

j_call: TRBJ2-5
v_call: TRBV7-2
clone_size: NA
d_call: NA
cdr3_length: 15
cdr3_nt: TGTGCCAGCAGCCCTAATTCGTTACCAGAAGAGACCCAGTACTTC
cdr3_aa: CASSPNSLPEETQYF

j_call: TRBJ2-1
v_call: TRBV11-2
clone_size: NA
d_call: NA
cdr3_length: 18
cdr3_nt: TGTGCCAGCAGCTTACAGGGGCCAGCTGGAGGTCCGTCGGGTGAGCAGTTCTTC
cdr3_aa: CASSLQGPAGGPSGEQFF

j_call: TRBJ2-7
v_call: TRBV25-1
clone_size: NA
d_call: NA
cdr3_length: 14
cdr3_nt: TGTGCCAGCAGTGAATCGGTGGCGGGATACGAGCAGTACTTC
cdr3_aa: CASSESVAGYEQYF

j_call: TRBJ2-7
v_call: TRBV7-8
clone_size: NA
d_call: NA
cdr3_length: 13
cdr3_nt: TGTGCCAGCAGCTTAGGGTCTGGCTACGAGCAGTACTTC
cdr3_aa: CASSLGSGYEQYF

j_call: TRBJ1-2
v_call: TRBV5-1
clone_size: NA
d_call: NA
cdr3_length: 14
cdr3_nt: TGCGCCAGCAAACCGCACGGGGCCGACTATGGCTACACCTTC
cdr3_aa: CASKPHGADYGYTF